This T cell receptor beta chain came from a study of blood T cell repertoires in COVID-19. Using immunoSEQ multiplex PCR, the repertoire was profiled, and TCRdb retains in-frame clones only, with some absent. The data contain around 98,000 clones, approximately 79% of them singletons. CDR1 and CDR2 from the germline V gene are SGDLS and YYNGEE. The CDR3 loop spans 16 amino acids. V was pared by 4 bases and J by 6 bases, with 11 bases of the junction left unmatched. Source material: peripheral blood. J is TRBJ2-3 and V is TRBV9; 10 bases agree with TRBD1. The receptor comes from a man between 70 and 80 years old with active or convalescent COVID-19. In DNA, the CDR3 is TGTGCCAGCAGCCTTCGAGGCGACAGGGGGCCGGATACGCAGTATTTT. Translating gives CASSLRGDRGPDTQYF.